The text below deals with one TCR beta chain. This entry is derived from a study of OX40 agonist ivuxolimab in advanced cancers. Generated by immunoSEQ multiplex PCR, the TCRdb table keeps only in-frame clones and is missing some. Of about 82,000 clones in the sample, around 90% were seen once. Per the germline V gene, CDR1 is KGHSH and CDR2 is LQKENI. Trimming removed 3 bases from V and 7 bases from J, with 6 bases in between. This CDR3 has 11 residues. Sequenced material: CD4+ or CD8+ T cells sorted from blood, taken in a trial of the OX40 agonist ivuxolimab. The V call is TRBV18, the J call TRBJ1-1; maybe TRBD1 (6 bases). The origin of this receptor is an adult with an advanced solid tumor such as melanoma, head and neck, liver or kidney cancer. CDR3 sequence (DNA): TGTGCCAGCTCACCGGACAGTGAAGCTTTCTTT. Amino acid sequence: CASSPDSEAFF.